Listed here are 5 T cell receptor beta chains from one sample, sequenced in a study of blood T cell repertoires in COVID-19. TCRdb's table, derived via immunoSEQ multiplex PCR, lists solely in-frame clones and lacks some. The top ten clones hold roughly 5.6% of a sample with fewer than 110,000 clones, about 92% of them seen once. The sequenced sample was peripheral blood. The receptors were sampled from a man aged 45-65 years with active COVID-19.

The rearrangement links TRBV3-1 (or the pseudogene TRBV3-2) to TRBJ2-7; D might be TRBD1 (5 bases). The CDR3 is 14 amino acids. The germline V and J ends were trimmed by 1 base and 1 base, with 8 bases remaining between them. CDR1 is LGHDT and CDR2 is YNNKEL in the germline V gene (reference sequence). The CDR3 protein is CASSQGYRSYEQYF. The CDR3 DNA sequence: TGTGCCAGCAGCCAAGGGTACAGGTCCTACGAGCAGTACTTC.

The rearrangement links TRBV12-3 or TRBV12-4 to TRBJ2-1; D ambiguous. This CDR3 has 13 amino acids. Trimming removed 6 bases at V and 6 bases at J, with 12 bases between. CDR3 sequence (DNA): TGTGCCAGCAGAACCGAGTCTGTCAATGAGCAGTTCTTC. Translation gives CASRTESVNEQFF.

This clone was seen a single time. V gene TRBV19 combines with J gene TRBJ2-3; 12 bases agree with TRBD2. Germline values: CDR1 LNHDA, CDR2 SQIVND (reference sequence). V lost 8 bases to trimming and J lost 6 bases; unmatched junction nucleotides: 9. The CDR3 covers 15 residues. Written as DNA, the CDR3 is TGTGCCAGTCGAACTAGCGGGAGGAATTCGGATACGCAGTATTTT. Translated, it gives CASRTSGRNSDTQYF.

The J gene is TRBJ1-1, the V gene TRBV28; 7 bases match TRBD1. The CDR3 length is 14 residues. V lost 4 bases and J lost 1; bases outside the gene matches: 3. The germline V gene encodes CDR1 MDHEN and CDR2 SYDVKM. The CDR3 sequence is CASSSRDRNTEAFF. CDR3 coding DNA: TGTGCCAGCAGTTCCCGGGACAGGAACACTGAAGCTTTCTTT.

As DNA, the CDR3 is TGTGCCAGCAGCCCCCGGCTAGCGGGAGTGGAGACCCAGTACTTC. Its protein product is CASSPRLAGVETQYF. The chain carries TRBV9 and TRBJ2-5; 10 bases agree with TRBD2. The junction had 8 bases not matched to a gene; V was cut back by 4 bases and J by 5 bases. CDR3 size: 15 residues. In germline, CDR1 is SGDLS, CDR2 YYNGEE.